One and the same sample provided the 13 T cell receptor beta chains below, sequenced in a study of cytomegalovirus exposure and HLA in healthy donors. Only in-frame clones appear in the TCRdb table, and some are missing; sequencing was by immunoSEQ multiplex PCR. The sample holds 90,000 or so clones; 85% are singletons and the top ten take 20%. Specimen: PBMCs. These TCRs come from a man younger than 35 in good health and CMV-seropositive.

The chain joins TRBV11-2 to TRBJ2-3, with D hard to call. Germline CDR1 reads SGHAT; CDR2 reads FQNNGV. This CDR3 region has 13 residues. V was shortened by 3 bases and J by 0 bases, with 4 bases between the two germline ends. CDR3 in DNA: TGTGCCAGCAGCTTCTTTAGCACAGATACGCAGTATTTT. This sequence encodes CASSFFSTDTQYF.

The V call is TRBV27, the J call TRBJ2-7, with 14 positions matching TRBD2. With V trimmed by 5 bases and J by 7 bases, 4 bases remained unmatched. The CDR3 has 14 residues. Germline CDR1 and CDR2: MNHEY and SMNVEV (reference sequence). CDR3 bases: TGTGCCAGCAGTACCGGGACTAGCGGGAGTGAGCAGTACTTC. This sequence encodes CASSTGTSGSEQYF.

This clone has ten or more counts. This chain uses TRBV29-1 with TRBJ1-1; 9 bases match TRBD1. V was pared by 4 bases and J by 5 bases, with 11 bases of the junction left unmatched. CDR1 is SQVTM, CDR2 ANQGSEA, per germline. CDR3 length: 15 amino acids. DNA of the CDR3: TGCAGCGTTGCCCCCCCGGCGACAGGGGGGACTGAAGCTTTCTTT. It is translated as CSVAPPATGGTEAFF.

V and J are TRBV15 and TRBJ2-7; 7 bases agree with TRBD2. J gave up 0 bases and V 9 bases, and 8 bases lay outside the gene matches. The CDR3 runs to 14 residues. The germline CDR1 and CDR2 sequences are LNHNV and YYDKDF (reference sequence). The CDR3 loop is CATGASGSSYEQYF. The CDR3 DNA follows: TGTGCCACTGGCGCTAGCGGAAGCTCCTACGAGCAGTACTTC.

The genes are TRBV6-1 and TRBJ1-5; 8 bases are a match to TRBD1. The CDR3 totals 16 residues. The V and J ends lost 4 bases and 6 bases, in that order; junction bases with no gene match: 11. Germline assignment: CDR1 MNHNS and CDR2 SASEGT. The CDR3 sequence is CASSATQGGIGQPQHF. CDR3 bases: TGTGCCAGCAGTGCGACACAGGGGGGGATCGGTCAGCCCCAGCATTTT.

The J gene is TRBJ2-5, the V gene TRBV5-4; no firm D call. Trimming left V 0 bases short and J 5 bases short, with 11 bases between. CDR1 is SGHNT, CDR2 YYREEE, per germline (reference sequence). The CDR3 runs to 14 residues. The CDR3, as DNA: TGTGCCAGCAGCTTGGAAAACCTCGGGGAGACCCAGTACTTC. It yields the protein CASSLENLGETQYF.

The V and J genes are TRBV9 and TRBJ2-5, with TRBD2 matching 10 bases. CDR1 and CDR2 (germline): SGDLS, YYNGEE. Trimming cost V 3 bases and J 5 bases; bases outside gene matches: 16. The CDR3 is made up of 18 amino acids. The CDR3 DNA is TGTGCCAGCAGCGCGGCTCCAGCGGGAGGGCCCTCGGGGGAGACCCAGTACTTC. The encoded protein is CASSAAPAGGPSGETQYF.

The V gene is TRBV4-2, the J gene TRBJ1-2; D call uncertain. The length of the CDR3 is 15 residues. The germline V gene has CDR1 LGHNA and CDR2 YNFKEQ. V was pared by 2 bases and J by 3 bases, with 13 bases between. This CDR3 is CASSQTFVADYGYTF. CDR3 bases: TGTGCCAGCAGCCAAACGTTCGTGGCAGACTATGGCTACACCTTC.

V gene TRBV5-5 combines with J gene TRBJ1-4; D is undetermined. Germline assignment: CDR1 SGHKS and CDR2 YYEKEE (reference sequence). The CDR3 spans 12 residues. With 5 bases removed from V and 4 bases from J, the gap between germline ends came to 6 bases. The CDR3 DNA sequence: TGTGCCAGCAGGTACAGTAATGAAAAACTGTTTTTT. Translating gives CASRYSNEKLFF.

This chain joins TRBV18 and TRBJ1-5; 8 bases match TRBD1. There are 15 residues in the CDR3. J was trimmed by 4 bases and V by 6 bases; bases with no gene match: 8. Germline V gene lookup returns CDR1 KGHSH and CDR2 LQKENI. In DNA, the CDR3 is TGTGCCAGCTCGCCCAGGGGGCAAGGAAATCAGCCCCAGCATTTT. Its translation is CASSPRGQGNQPQHF.

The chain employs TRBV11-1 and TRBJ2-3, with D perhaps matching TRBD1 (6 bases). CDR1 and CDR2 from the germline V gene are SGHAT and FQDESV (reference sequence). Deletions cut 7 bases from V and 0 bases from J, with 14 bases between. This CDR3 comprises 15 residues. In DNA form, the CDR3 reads TGTGCCAGCACCTCATTGGGGGCTAGCACAGATACGCAGTATTTT. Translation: CASTSLGASTDTQYF.

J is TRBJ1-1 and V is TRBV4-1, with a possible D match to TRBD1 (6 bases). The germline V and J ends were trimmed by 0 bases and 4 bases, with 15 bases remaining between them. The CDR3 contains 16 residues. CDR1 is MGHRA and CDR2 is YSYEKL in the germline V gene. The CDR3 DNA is TGCGCCAGCAGCCAAGAACGCAATAAGGGGGTCACTGAAGCTTTCTTT. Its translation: CASSQERNKGVTEAFF.

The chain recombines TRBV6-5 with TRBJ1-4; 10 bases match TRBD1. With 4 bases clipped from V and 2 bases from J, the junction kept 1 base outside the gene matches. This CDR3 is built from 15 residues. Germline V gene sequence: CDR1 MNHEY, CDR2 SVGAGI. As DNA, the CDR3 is TGTGCCAGCAGTTCGACAGGGGGCACTAATGAAAAACTGTTTTTT. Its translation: CASSSTGGTNEKLFF.